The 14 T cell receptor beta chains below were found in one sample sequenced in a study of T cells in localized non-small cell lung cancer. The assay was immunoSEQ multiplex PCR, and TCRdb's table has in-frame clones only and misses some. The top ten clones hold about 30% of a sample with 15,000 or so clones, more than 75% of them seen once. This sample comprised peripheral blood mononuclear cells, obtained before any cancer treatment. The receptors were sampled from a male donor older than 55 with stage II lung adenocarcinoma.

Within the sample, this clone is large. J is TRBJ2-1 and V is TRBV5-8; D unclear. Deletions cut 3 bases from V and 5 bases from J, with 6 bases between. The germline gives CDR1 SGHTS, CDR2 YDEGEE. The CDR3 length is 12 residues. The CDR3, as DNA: TGTGCCAGCAGCTCCTGGAACAATGAGCAGTTCTTC. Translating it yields CASSSWNNEQFF.

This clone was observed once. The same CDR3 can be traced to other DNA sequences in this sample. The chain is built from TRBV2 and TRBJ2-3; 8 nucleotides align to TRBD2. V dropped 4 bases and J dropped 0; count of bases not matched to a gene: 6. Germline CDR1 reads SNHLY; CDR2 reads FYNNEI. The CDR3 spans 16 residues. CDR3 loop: CASSATLAASTDTQYF. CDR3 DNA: TGTGCCAGCAGTGCCACACTAGCGGCTAGCACAGATACGCAGTATTTT.

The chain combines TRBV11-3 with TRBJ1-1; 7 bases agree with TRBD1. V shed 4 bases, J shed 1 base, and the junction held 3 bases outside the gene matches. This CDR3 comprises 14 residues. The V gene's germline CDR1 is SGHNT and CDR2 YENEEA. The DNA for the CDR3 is TGTGCCAGCAGCTGGGGGACAGCGAACACTGAAGCTTTCTTT. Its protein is CASSWGTANTEAFF.

The CDR3 region has the DNA TGTGCCAGCAGCCCTAACATGGAAGGCGAGCAGTACTTC. Encoded protein: CASSPNMEGEQYF. The J gene is TRBJ2-7, the V gene TRBV7-3; no firm D call. Germline-derived CDR1 and CDR2 are SGHTA and FQGTGA. The CDR3 consists of 13 residues. V was pared by 5 bases and J by 6 bases, with 14 bases between.

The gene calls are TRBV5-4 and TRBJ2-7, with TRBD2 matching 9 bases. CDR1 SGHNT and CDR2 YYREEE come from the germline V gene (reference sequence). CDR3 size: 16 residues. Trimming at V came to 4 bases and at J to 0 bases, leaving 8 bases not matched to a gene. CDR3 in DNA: TGTGCCAGCAGCCCAGCGGGAGGCCCGAGCTCCTACGAGCAGTACTTC. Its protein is CASSPAGGPSSYEQYF.

CDR3 amino acids: CASSLLLAGAYEQYF. The DNA for the CDR3 is TGCGCCAGCAGCCTTCTCCTAGCGGGAGCCTACGAGCAGTACTTC. The chain carries TRBV4-3 and TRBJ2-7; 10 bases map to TRBD2. This CDR3 comprises 15 residues. The V gene's germline CDR1 is LGHNA and CDR2 YSLEER. J was trimmed by 2 bases and V by 4 bases; bases with no gene match: 5.

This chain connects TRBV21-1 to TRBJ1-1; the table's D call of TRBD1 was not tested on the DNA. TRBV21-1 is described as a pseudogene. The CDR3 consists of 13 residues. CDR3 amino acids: CASSRDRVWEAFF. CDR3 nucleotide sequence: TGTGCCAGCAGCAGAGACAGGGTTTGGGAAGCTTTCTTT.

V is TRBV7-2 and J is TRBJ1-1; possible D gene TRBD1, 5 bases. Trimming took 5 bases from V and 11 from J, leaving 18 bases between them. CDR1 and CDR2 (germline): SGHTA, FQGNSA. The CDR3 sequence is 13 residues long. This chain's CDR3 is CASSPGRLNRAFF. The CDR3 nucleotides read TGTGCCAGCAGCCCGGGGCGCCTTAACCGGGCTTTCTTT.

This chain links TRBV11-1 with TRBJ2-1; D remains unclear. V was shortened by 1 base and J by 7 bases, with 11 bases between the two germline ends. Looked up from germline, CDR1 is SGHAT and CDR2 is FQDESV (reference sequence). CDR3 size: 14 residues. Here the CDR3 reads CASSLGRARNEQFF. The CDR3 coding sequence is TGTGCCAGCAGCTTAGGACGGGCTAGGAATGAGCAGTTCTTC.

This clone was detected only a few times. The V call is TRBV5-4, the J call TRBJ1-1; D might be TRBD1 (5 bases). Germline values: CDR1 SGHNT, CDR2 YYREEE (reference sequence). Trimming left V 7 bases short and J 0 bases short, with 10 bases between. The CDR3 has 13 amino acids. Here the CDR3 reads CASGGELNTEAFF. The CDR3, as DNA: TGTGCCAGCGGAGGGGAGCTGAACACTGAAGCTTTCTTT.

The CDR3, as DNA: TGTGCCAGCAGTTCCGGGACTAGCGGCAAAGAGACCCAGTACTTC. Translation: CASSSGTSGKETQYF. This chain uses TRBV28 with TRBJ2-5, with 11 bases that match TRBD2. This CDR3 region has 15 residues. Unmatched junction bases numbered 4, after V lost 4 bases and J lost 3 bases. Germline values: CDR1 MDHEN, CDR2 SYDVKM.

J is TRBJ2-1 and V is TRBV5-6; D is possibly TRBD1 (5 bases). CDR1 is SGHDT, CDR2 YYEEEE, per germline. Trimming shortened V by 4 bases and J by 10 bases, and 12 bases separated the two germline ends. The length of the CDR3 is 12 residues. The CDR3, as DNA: TGTGCCAGCAGCACGACAGTTCGGGAGCAGTTCTTC. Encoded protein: CASSTTVREQFF.

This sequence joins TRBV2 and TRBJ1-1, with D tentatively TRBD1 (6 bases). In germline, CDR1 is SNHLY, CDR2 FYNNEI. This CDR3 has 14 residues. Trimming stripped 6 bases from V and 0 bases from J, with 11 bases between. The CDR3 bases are TGTGCCAGCAGGGGAACAGGGATGAACACTGAAGCTTTCTTT. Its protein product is CASRGTGMNTEAFF. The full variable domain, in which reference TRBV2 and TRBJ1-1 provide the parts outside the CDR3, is EPEVTQTPSHQVTQMGQEVILRCVPISNHLYFYWYRQILGQKVEFLVSFYNNEISEKSEIFDDQFSVERPDGSNFTLKIRSTKLEDSAMYFCASRGTGMNTEAFFGQGTRLTVV.

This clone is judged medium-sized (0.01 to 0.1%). Here the CDR3 reads CASSVEAGTHPYF. CDR3 nucleotide sequence: TGTGCCAGCAGCGTAGAAGCCGGGACGCACCCGTACTTC. This chain links TRBV9 with TRBJ2-7; D might be TRBD1 or TRBD2, each matching 5 bases. The CDR3 sequence is 13 residues long. V was clipped by 0 bases and J by 12 bases, with 16 bases between them. Germline assignment: CDR1 SGDLS and CDR2 YYNGEE.